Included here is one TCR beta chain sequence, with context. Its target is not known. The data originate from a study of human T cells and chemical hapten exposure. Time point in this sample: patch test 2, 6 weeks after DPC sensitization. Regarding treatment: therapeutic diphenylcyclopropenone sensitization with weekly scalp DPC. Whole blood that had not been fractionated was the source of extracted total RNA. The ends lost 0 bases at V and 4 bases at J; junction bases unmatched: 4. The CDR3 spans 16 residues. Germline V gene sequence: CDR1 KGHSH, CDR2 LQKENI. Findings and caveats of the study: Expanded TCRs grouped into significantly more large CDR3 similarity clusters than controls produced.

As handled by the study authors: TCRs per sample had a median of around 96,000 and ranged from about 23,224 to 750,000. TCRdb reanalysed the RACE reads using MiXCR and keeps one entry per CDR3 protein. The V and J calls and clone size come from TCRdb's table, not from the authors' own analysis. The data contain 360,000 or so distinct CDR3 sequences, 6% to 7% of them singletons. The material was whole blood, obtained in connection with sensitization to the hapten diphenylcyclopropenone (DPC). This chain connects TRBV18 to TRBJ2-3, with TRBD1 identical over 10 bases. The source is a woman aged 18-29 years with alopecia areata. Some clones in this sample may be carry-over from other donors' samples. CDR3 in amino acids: CASSPPGQGRADTQYF. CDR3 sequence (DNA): TGTGCCAGCTCACCACCGGGACAGGGGAGAGCAGATACGCAGTATTTT.